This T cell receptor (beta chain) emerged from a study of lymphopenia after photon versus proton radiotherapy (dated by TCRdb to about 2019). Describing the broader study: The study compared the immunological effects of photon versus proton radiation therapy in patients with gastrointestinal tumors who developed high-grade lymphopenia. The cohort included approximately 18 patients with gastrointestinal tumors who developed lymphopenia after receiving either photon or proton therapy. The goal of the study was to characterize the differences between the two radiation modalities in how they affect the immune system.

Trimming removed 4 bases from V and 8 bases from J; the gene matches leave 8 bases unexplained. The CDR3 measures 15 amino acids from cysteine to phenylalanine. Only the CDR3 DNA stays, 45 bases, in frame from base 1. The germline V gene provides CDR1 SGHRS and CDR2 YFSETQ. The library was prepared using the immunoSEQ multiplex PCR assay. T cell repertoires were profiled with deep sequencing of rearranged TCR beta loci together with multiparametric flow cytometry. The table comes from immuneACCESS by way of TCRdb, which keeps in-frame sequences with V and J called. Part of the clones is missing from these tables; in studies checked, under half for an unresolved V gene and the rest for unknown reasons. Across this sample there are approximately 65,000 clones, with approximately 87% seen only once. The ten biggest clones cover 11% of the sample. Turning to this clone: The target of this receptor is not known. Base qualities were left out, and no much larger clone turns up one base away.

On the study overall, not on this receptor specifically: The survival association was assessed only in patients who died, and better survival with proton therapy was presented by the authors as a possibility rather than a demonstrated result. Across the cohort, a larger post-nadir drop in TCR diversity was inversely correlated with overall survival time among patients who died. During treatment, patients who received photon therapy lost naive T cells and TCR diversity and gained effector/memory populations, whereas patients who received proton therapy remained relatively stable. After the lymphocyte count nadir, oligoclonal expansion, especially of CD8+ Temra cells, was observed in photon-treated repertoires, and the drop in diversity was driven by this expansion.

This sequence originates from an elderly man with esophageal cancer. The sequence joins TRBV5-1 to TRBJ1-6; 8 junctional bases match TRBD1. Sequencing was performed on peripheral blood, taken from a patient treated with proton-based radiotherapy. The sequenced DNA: TGCGCCAGCAGCGCACAGGGGGATCGTGATTCACCCCTCCACTTT. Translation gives CASSAQGDRDSPLHF.